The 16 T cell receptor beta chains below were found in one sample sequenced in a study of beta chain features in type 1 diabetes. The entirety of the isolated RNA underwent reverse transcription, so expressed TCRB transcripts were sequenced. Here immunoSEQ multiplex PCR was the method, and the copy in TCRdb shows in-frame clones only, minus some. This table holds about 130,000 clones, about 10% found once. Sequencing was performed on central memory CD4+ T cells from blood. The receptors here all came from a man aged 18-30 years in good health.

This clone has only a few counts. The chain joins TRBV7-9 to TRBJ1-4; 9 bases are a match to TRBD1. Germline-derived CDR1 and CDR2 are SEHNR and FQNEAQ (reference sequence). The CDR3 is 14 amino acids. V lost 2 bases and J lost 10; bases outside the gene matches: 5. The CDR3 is CASSLRDRAGKLFF. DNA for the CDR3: TGTGCCAGCAGCTTAAGGGACAGGGCTGGAAAACTGTTTTTT.

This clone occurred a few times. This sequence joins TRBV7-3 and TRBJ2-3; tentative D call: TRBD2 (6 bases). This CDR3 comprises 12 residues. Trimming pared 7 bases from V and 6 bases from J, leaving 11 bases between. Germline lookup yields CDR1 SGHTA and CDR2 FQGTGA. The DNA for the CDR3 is TGTGCCAGCATTGGCGGAGGGGATACGCAGTATTTT. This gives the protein CASIGGGDTQYF.

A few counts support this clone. CDR3 sequence: CASSQVGWQAGGHYEQYF. The CDR3 DNA sequence: TGTGCCAGCAGCCAAGTAGGGTGGCAAGCGGGGGGCCACTACGAGCAGTACTTC. The chain is built from TRBV4-2 and TRBJ2-7, with TRBD2 matching over 9 bases. CDR3 length: 18 residues. With 1 base clipped from V and 3 bases from J, the junction kept 13 bases outside the gene matches. CDR1 and CDR2 (germline): LGHNA, YNFKEQ.

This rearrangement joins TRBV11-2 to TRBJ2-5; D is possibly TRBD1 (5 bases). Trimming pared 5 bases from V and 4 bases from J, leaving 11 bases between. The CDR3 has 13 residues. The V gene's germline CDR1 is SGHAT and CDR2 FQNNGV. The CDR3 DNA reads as TGTGCCAGCAGCCCCCACCAGGGAGAGACCCAGTACTTC. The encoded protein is CASSPHQGETQYF.

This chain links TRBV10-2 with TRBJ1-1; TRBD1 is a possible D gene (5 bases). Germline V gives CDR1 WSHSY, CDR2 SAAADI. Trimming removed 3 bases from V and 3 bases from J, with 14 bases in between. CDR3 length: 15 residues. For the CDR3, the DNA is TGCGCCAGCAGTGATTTGGGGCAGGGCGACACTGAAGCTTTCTTT. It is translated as CASSDLGQGDTEAFF.

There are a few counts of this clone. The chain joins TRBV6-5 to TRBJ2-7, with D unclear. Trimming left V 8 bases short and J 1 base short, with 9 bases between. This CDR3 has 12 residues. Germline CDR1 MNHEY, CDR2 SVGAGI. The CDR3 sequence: CASRERSYEQYF. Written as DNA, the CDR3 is TGTGCCAGCCGCGAACGTTCCTACGAGCAGTACTTC.

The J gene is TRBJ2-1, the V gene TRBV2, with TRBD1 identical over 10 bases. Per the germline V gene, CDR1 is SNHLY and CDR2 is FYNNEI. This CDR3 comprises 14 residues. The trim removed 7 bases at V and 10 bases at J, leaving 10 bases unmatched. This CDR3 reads CASNPGDRGWEQFF. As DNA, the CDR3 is TGTGCCAGCAACCCCGGGGACAGGGGTTGGGAGCAGTTCTTC.

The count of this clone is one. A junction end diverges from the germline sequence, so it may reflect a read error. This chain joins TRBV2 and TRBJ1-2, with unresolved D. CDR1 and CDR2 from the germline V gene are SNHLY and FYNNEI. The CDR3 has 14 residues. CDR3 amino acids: CASSAVIANYGYAF. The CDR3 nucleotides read TGTGCCAGCAGTGCGGTGATAGCTAACTATGGCTACGCCTTC.

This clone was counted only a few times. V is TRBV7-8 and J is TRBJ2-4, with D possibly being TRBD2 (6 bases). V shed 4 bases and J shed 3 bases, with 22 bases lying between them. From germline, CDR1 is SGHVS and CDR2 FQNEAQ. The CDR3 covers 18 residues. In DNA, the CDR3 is TGTGCCAGCAGCTCACTCGGGCGAAATAGCGGATACAAAAACATTCAGTACTTC. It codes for CASSSLGRNSGYKNIQYF.

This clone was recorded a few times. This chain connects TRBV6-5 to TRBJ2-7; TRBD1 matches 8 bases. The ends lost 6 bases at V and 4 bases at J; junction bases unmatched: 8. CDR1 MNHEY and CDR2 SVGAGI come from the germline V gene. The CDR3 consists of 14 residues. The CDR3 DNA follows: TGTGCCAGCAGGGGAGGACAGGGCCCTTACGAGCAGTACTTC. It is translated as CASRGGQGPYEQYF.

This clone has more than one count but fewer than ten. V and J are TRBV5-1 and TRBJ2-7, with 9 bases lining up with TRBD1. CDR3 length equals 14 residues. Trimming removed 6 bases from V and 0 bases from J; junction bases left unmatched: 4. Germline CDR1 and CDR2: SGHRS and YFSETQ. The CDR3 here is CASKLTGGSYEQYF. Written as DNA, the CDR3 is TGCGCCAGCAAGCTGACAGGGGGCTCCTACGAGCAGTACTTC.

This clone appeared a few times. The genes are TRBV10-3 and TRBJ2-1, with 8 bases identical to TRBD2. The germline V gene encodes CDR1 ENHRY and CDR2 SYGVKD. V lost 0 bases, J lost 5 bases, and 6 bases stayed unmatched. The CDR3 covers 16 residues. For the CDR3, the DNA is TGTGCCATCAGTGAGTCATTAGCGGGGTCCGACAATGAGCAGTTCTTC. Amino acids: CAISESLAGSDNEQFF.

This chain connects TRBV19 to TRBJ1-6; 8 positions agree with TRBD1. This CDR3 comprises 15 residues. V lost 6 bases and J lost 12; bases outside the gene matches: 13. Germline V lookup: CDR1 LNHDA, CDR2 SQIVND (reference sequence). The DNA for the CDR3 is TGTGCCAGTAGGACCGCCGGACAGGGCGCGCGACCCCTCCACTTT. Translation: CASRTAGQGARPLHF.

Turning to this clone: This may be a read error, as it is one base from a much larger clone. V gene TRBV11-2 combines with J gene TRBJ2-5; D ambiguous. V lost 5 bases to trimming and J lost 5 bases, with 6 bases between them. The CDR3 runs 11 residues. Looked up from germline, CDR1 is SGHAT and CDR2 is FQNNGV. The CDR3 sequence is CASSPRETQYF. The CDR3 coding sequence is TGTGCCAGCAGCCCGAGGGAGACCCAGTACTTC.

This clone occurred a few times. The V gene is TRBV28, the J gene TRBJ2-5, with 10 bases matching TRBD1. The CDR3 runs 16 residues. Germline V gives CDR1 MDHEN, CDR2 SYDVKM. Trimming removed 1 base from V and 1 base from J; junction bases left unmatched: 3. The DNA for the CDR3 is TGTGCCAGCAGTTTATTGGGACAGGGGTCCCAAGAGACCCAGTACTTC. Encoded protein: CASSLLGQGSQETQYF.

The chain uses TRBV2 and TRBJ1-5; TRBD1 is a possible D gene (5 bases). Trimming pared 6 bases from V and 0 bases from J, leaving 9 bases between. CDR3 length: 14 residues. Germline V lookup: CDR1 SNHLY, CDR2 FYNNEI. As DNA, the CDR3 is TGTGCCAGCAGGACGACAGATAGCAATCAGCCCCAGCATTTT. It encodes CASRTTDSNQPQHF.